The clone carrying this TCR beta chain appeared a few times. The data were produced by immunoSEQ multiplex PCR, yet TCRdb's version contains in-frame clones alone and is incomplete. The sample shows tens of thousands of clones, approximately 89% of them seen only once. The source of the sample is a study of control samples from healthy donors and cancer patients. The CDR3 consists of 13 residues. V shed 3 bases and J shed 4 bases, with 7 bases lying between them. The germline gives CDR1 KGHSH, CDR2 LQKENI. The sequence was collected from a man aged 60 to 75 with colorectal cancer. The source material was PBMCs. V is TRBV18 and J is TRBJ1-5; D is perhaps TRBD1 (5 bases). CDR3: CASSPEGNQPQHF. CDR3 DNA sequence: TGTGCCAGCTCACCCGAGGGGAATCAGCCCCAGCATTTT.